The T cell receptor (beta chain) under discussion was sequenced for a study of OX40 agonist ivuxolimab in advanced cancers. Study details: Previous treatment with anti-PD-1, anti-PD-L1 or anti-CTLA-4 therapy was allowed; under 50% had received some.

Generated by immunoSEQ multiplex PCR, the TCRdb table keeps only in-frame clones and is missing some. The table lists 55,000 to 70,000 clones, roughly 87% of them singletons. CDR3 length: 15 amino acids. Germline V gene sequence: CDR1 SGDLS, CDR2 YYNGEE. V shed 0 bases and J shed 2 bases, with 8 bases lying between them. This clonotype originated in an adult with an advanced solid tumor such as melanoma, head and neck, liver or kidney cancer. The sequencing here drew on CD4+ or CD8+ T cells sorted from blood, taken in a trial of the OX40 agonist ivuxolimab. The rearrangement uses TRBV9 and TRBJ1-4; D remains ambiguous. The CDR3 is CASSVAESTNEKLFF. For the CDR3, the DNA is TGTGCCAGCAGCGTAGCGGAGAGTACTAATGAAAAACTGTTTTTT.